This T cell receptor (beta chain) came from a study of OX40 agonist ivuxolimab in advanced cancers. Sequencing was performed with immunoSEQ multiplex PCR; in TCRdb, only in-frame clones are kept and a portion is missing. The sample lists approximately 53,000 clones, approximately 92% occurring once. The V and J ends lost 8 bases and 5 bases respectively, with 16 bases between them. The CDR3 loop spans 14 amino acids. The starting material was CD4+ or CD8+ T cells sorted from blood, obtained in a trial of the OX40 agonist ivuxolimab. This chain uses TRBV23-1 with TRBJ1-5; D call uncertain. TRBV23-1 qualifies as an ORF whose function is uncertain. This clonotype originated in an adult with an advanced solid tumor such as melanoma, head and neck, liver or kidney cancer. The CDR3: CASLDVDLHQPQHF. DNA for the CDR3: TGCGCCAGCCTCGACGTTGATCTTCATCAGCCCCAGCATTTT.